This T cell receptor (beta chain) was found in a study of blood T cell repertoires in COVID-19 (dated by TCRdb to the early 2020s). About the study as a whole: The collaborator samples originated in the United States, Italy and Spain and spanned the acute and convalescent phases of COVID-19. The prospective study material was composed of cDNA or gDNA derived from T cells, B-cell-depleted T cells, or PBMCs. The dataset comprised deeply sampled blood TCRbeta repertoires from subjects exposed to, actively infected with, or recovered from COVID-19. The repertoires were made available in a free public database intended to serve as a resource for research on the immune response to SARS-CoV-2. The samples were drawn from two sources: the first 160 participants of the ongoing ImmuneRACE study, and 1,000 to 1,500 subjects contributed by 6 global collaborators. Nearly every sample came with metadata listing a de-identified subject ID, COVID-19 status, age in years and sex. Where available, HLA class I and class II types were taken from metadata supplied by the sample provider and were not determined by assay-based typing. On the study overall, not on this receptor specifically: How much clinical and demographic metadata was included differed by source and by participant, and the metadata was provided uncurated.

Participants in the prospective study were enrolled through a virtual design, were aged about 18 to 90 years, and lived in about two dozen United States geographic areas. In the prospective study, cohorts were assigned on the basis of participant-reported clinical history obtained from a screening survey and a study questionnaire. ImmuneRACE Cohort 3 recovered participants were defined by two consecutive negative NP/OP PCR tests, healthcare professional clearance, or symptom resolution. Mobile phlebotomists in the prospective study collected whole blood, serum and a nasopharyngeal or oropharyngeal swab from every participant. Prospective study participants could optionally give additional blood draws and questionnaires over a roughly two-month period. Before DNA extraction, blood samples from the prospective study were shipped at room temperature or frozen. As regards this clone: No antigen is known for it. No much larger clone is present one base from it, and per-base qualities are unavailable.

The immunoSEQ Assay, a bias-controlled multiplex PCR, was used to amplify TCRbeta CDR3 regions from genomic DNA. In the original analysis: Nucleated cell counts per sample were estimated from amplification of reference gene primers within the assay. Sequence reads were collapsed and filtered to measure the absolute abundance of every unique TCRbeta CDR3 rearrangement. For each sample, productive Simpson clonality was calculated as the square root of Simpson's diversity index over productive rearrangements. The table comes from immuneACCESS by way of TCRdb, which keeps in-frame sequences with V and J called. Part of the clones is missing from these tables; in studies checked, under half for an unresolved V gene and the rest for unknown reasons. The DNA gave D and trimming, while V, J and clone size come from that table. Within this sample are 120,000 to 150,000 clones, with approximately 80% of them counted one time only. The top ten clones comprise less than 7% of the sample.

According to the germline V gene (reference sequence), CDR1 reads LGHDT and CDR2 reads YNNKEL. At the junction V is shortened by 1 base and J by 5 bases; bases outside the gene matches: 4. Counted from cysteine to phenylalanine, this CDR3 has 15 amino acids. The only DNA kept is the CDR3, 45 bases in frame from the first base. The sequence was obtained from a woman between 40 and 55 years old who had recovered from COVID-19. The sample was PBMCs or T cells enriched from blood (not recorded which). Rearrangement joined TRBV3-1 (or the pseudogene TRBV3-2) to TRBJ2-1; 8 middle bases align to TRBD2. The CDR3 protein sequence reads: CASSQVSGIHNEQFF. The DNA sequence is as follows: TGTGCCAGCAGCCAAGTTAGCGGGATTCACAATGAGCAGTTCTTC.